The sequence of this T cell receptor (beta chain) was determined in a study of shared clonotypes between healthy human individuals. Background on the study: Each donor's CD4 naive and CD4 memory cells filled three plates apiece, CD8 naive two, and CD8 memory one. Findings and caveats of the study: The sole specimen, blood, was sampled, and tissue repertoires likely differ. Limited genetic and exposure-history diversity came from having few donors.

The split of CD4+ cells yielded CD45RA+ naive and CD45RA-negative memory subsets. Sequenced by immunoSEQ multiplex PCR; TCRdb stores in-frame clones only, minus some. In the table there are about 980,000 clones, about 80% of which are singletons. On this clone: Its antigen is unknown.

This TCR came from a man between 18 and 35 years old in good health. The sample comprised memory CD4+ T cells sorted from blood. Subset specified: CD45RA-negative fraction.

DNA for the CDR3: TGTGCCAGCAGTGGGGCCCGGGGCCAAGAGACCCAGTACTTC. This codes for CASSGARGQETQYF. The chain recombines TRBV6-4 with TRBJ2-5; D possibly corresponds to TRBD2 (5 bases). The V end lost 4 bases, the J end lost 1 base, and 10 bases lay between the germline ends. CDR1 is MRHNA and CDR2 is SNTAGT in the germline V gene. This CDR3 spans 14 amino acids.